The present T cell receptor beta chain was sequenced within a study of blood T cell repertoires in COVID-19. Background on the study: Samples of COVID-19 (acute and convalescent) were obtained from the United States, Italy and Spain.

Original processing methods: Quantification of nucleated cells was approximated via reference gene primer amplification. The table came from immunoSEQ multiplex PCR; TCRdb's copy has only in-frame clones and leaves some out. V and J calls and clone size are as listed in that table; D and trimming were resolved from the DNA. The sample lists roughly 420,000 clones; roughly 90% were seen once. Per the germline V gene, CDR1 is SGHAT and CDR2 is FQNNGV. The CDR3 loop spans 11 amino acids. Trimming removed 5 bases from V and 7 bases from J, with 9 bases in between. The receptor's source is a woman in her 30s with acute COVID-19. The chain couples TRBV11-2 to TRBJ2-7; no clear D. Sequencing input: PBMCs or T cells enriched from blood (not recorded which). CDR3 nucleotide sequence: TGTGCCAGCAGCCTATCGGTTGAGCAGTACTTC. Amino acids: CASSLSVEQYF.